Below, 21 T cell receptor beta chains from the same sample are listed, as sequenced in a study of T cell changes during pregnancy in multiple sclerosis. This table comes from immunoSEQ multiplex PCR, and its TCRdb copy is limited to in-frame clones, with some not included. Counted here are 15,000 to 20,000 clones, around nine tenths occurring once; the ten biggest clones make up about 5%. Sequencing used CD8+ T cells from peripheral blood mononuclear cells, obtained after pregnancy. The receptors here all came from a female donor in good health, enrolled as a control in a pregnancy study.

The chain links TRBV7-9 to TRBJ2-5; no firm D call. The J call may be wrong; the DNA end is better matched by TRBJ2-7. Per the germline V gene, CDR1 is SEHNR and CDR2 is FQNEAQ (reference sequence). The CDR3 length is 12 residues. For the CDR3, the DNA is TGTGCCAGCAGCTTCCGGAGTTACGAGCAGTACTTC. Residues: CASSFRSYEQYF.

In this sample, this clone turned up once. The rearrangement joins TRBV9 to TRBJ1-3; D not certain. V was pared by 0 bases and J by 0 bases, with 7 bases between. The V gene's germline CDR1 is SGDLS and CDR2 YYNGEE. The length of the CDR3 is 15 residues. The chain's CDR3 is CASSVAGNSGNTIYF. The CDR3 region has the DNA TGTGCCAGCAGCGTAGCGGGGAACTCTGGAAACACCATATATTTT.

The J gene is TRBJ2-1, the V gene TRBV4-3; TRBD2 matches at 8 bases. The V gene end was trimmed by 0 bases and the J gene end by 6 bases; junction bases not matched to a gene: 10. CDR3 length equals 17 residues. Germline CDR1 reads LGHNA; CDR2 reads YSLEER. The CDR3: CASSQDRGGREVNEQFF. The DNA of the CDR3 is TGCGCCAGCAGCCAAGATCGGGGGGGGAGGGAAGTCAATGAGCAGTTCTTC.

V gene TRBV7-9 combines with J gene TRBJ2-1, with 8 nucleotides matching TRBD1. The CDR3 is 15 amino acids. With V trimmed by 0 bases and J by 7 bases, 5 bases remained unmatched. Germline lookup yields CDR1 SEHNR and CDR2 FQNEAQ (reference sequence). The CDR3 region is CASSLASGQENEQFF. The CDR3 DNA reads as TGTGCCAGCAGCTTAGCGTCGGGACAGGAGAATGAGCAGTTCTTC.

The chain combines TRBV27 with TRBJ1-2; no firm D call. This CDR3 has 12 amino acids. Trimming removed 5 bases from V and 6 bases from J, with 10 bases in between. CDR1 and CDR2 (germline): MNHEY, SMNVEV (reference sequence). As DNA, the CDR3 is TGTGCCAGCAGTGGCGGGTTCCATGGCTACACCTTC. Protein sequence: CASSGGFHGYTF.

Only one count was recorded for this clone. This rearrangement joins TRBV9 to TRBJ2-3; 8 nucleotides line up with TRBD2. There are 16 residues in the CDR3. The germline V gene has CDR1 SGDLS and CDR2 YYNGEE. The junction had 10 bases not matched to a gene; V was cut back by 3 bases and J by 4 bases. The CDR3 DNA follows: TGTGCCAGCAGCGGTCGGGGGGGCGCTTTTCCAGATACGCAGTATTTT. It specifies CASSGRGGAFPDTQYF.

The V gene is TRBV7-2, the J gene TRBJ2-1; tentatively, D is TRBD2 (7 bases). This CDR3 has 15 amino acids. Germline CDR1 SGHTA, CDR2 FQGNSA. V gave up 1 base and J gave up 8 bases, with 15 bases separating them. This CDR3 reads CASSLVGGAWDEQFF. The CDR3 nucleotides are TGTGCCAGCAGCTTAGTGGGGGGGGCTTGGGATGAGCAGTTCTTC.

J is TRBJ2-7 and V is TRBV7-2; 10 bases are shared with TRBD1. Germline-derived CDR1 and CDR2 are SGHTA and FQGNSA. CDR3 length equals 17 residues. With V trimmed by 1 base and J by 5 bases, 11 bases remained unmatched. The CDR3 coding sequence is TGTGCCAGCAGCTTAGGGACCCTCCGGGACAGGGGCGACGAGCAGTACTTC. Its protein product is CASSLGTLRDRGDEQYF. Full variable domain (missing parts from reference TRBV7-2 and TRBJ2-7): GAGVSQSPSNKVTEKGKDVELRCDPISGHTALYWYRQSLGQGLEFLIYFQGNSAPDKSGLPSDRFSAERTGGSVSTLTIQRTQQEDSAVYLCASSLGTLRDRGDEQYFGPGTRLTVT.

This chain joins TRBV19 and TRBJ2-7; TRBD1 matches at 7 bases. The ends lost 10 bases at V and 6 bases at J; junction bases unmatched: 12. The CDR3 consists of 13 residues. Germline V CDR1 and CDR2: LNHDA, SQIVND (reference sequence). The CDR3 sequence is CAISDRVSSEQYF. The CDR3 nucleotides read TGTGCCATCAGCGACAGGGTATCTTCCGAGCAGTACTTC. Using reference TRBV19 and TRBJ2-7 for the parts outside the CDR3, the full variable domain is DGGITQSPKYLFRKEGQNVTLSCEQNLNHDAMYWYRQDPGQGLRLIYYSQIVNDFQKGDIAEGYSVSREKKESFPLTVTSAQKNPTAFYLCAISDRVSSEQYFGPGTRLTVT.

The chain joins TRBV7-2 to TRBJ2-5, with 9 bases aligning to TRBD1. Germline CDR1 reads SGHTA; CDR2 reads FQGNSA. The trim removed 3 bases at V and 0 bases at J, leaving 14 bases unmatched. The CDR3 extends over 19 amino acids. This CDR3 reads CASSFPPDRGGGYQETQYF. The DNA of the CDR3 is TGTGCCAGCAGCTTCCCCCCGGACAGGGGTGGAGGGTACCAAGAGACCCAGTACTTC.

The chain couples TRBV6-5 to TRBJ2-5; D possibly corresponds to TRBD2 (5 bases). The end of the DNA fits TRBJ2-7 better, so the J call may be wrong. The CDR3 covers 12 residues. Germline V gene data show CDR1 as MNHEY and CDR2 as SVGAGI. CDR3 nucleotides: TGTGCCACTTCGGACTCGGCCTACGAGCAGTACTTC. Protein sequence: CATSDSAYEQYF.

CDR3 loop: CASWRGTGINTEAFF. The CDR3 region has the DNA TGTGCCAGCTGGCGGGGCACCGGGATCAACACTGAAGCTTTCTTT. The J gene is TRBJ1-1, the V gene TRBV5-6; weak D call: TRBD1 (5 bases). Germline CDR1 SGHDT, CDR2 YYEEEE. V was clipped by 7 bases and J by 2 bases, with 18 bases between them. The CDR3 has 15 residues. Complete variable domain (other parts from reference TRBV5-6 and TRBJ1-1): DAGVTQSPTHLIKTRGQQVTLRCSPKSGHDTVSWYQQALGQGPQFIFQYYEEEERQRGNFPDRFSGHQFPNYSSELNVNALLLGDSALYLCASWRGTGINTEAFFGQGTRLTVV.

The gene calls are TRBV18 and TRBJ2-3; D is perhaps TRBD2 (5 bases). Germline lookup yields CDR1 KGHSH and CDR2 LQKENI. The CDR3 extends over 18 amino acids. Trimming removed 4 bases at V and 0 bases at J, with 20 bases between. CDR3 DNA: TGTGCCAGCTCACTTGTAGAGGGAAGGGAGCACAGCACAGATACGCAGTATTTT. It specifies CASSLVEGREHSTDTQYF. Drawing the rest from reference TRBV18 and TRBJ2-3, the complete variable domain is NAGVMQNPRHLVRRRGQEARLRCSPMKGHSHVYWYRQLPEEGLKFMVYLQKENIIDESGMPKERFSAEFPKEGPSILRIQQVVRGDSAAYFCASSLVEGREHSTDTQYFGPGTRLTVL.

This clone has a handful of counts. The genes are TRBV7-3 and TRBJ2-3; 10 bases agree with TRBD2. Germline loops: CDR1 SGHTA, CDR2 FQGTGA. The CDR3 loop spans 15 amino acids. With 3 bases clipped from V and 1 base from J, the junction kept 1 base outside the gene matches. CDR3 amino acids: CASSFLAGGTDTQYF. CDR3 sequence (DNA): TGTGCCAGCAGCTTCCTAGCGGGGGGCACAGATACGCAGTATTTT.

This clone was observed once. The chain employs TRBV5-1 and TRBJ2-7, with 11 bases that match TRBD2. V lost 1 base to trimming and J lost 2 bases; unmatched junction nucleotides: 8. CDR3 length: 17 residues. The V gene's germline CDR1 is SGHRS and CDR2 YFSETQ. The DNA for the CDR3 is TGCGCCAGCAGCTTGACTAGCGGGGGATCCAAAGCCTACGAGCAGTACTTC. As protein: CASSLTSGGSKAYEQYF.

V gene TRBV5-1 combines with J gene TRBJ1-5; the match to TRBD1 covers 7 bases. Germline assignment: CDR1 SGHRS and CDR2 YFSETQ. The ends lost 0 bases at V and 5 bases at J; junction bases unmatched: 5. CDR3 length: 15 amino acids. Here the CDR3 DNA reads TGCGCCAGCAGCTTGGAGACAGGGCTTCATCAGCCCCAGCATTTT. Protein sequence: CASSLETGLHQPQHF.

The chain recombines TRBV11-1 with TRBJ2-7, with D possibly being TRBD1 (6 bases). The V end lost 4 bases, the J end lost 2 bases, and 9 bases lay between the germline ends. The germline gives CDR1 SGHAT, CDR2 FQDESV (reference sequence). This CDR3 comprises 13 residues. The CDR3 spells CASSSRTAYEQYF. CDR3 coding DNA: TGTGCCAGCAGCTCTAGGACAGCCTACGAGCAGTACTTC.

This clone appeared once. This rearrangement joins TRBV27 to TRBJ2-2, with TRBD2 matching over 10 bases. Germline V gene lookup returns CDR1 MNHEY and CDR2 SMNVEV (reference sequence). With V trimmed by 7 bases and J by 1 base, 3 bases remained unmatched. The CDR3 is 15 amino acids. Here the CDR3 reads CASTRLAGNTGELFF. The CDR3 bases are TGTGCCAGCACCCGACTAGCGGGGAACACCGGGGAGCTGTTTTTT.

This clone was seen only once. The V gene is TRBV5-6, the J gene TRBJ1-6; 7 nucleotides align to TRBD1. CDR1 is SGHDT and CDR2 is YYEEEE in the germline V gene. V was clipped by 5 bases and J by 7 bases; unmatched bases: 6. The CDR3 is 14 residues long. Here the CDR3 DNA reads TGTGCCAGCAGTTCCGGGACAGAGAATTCACCCCTCCACTTT. Protein product: CASSSGTENSPLHF.

The rearrangement uses TRBV7-3 and TRBJ2-2; 7 bases are shared with TRBD2. V lost 2 bases, J lost 1 base, and 7 bases stayed unmatched. Germline CDR1 reads SGHTA; CDR2 reads FQGTGA. The CDR3 extends over 17 amino acids. The CDR3, as DNA: TGTGCCAGCAGCTTAGTCGGACTAGTCAGGAACACCGGGGAGCTGTTTTTT. Translating it yields CASSLVGLVRNTGELFF.

This chain connects TRBV6-5 to TRBJ2-3; no firm D call. The CDR3 has 11 amino acids. Per the germline V gene, CDR1 is MNHEY and CDR2 is SVGAGI. V lost 10 bases and J 4 bases, leaving 9 bases between the germline ends. Here the CDR3 DNA reads TGTGCCACCTATTCCCCAGATACGCAGTATTTT. Its translation is CATYSPDTQYF.